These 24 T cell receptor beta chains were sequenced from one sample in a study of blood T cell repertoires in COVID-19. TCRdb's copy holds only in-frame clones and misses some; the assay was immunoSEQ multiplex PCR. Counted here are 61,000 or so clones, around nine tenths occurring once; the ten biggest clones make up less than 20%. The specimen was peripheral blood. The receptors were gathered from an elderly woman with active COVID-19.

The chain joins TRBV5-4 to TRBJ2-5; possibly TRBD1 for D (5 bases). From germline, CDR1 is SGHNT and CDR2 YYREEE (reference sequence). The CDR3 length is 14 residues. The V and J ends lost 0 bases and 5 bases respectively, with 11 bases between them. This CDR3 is CASSLEGMSETQYF. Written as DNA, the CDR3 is TGTGCCAGCAGCTTGGAGGGGATGTCCGAGACCCAGTACTTC. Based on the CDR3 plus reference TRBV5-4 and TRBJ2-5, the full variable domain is ETGVTQSPTHLIKTRGQQVTLRCSSQSGHNTVSWYQQALGQGPQFIFQYYREEENGRGNFPPRFSGLQFPNYSSELNVNALELDDSALYLCASSLEGMSETQYFGPGTRLLVL.

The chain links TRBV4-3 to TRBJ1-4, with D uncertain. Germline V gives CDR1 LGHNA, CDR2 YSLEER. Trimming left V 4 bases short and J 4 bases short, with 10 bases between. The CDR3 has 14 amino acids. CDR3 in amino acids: CASSRWASNEKLFF. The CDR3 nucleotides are TGCGCCAGCAGCCGTTGGGCCAGTAATGAAAAACTGTTTTTT.

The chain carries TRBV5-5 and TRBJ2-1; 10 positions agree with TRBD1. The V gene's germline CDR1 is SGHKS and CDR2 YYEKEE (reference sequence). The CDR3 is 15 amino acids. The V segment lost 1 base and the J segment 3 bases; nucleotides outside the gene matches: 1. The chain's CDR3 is CASSLRTGGYNEQFF. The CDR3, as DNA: TGTGCCAGCAGCTTGAGGACAGGGGGCTACAATGAGCAGTTCTTC.

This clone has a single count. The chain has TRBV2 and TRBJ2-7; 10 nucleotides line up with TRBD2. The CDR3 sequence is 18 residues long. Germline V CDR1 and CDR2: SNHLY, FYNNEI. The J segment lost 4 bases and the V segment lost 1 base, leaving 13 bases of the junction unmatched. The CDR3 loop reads CASSEGLAGATLHYEQYF. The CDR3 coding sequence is TGTGCCAGCAGTGAAGGGCTAGCGGGGGCCACGCTACATTACGAGCAGTACTTC.

The CDR3 protein is CASSGQWNTGELFF. In DNA, the CDR3 is TGTGCCAGCAGTGGACAGTGGAACACCGGGGAGCTGTTTTTT. The chain links TRBV6-4 to TRBJ2-2; D possibly corresponds to TRBD1 (5 bases). In germline, CDR1 is MRHNA, CDR2 SNTAGT. Trimming cost V 4 bases and J 1 base, with 7 bases left between them. This CDR3 has 14 residues.

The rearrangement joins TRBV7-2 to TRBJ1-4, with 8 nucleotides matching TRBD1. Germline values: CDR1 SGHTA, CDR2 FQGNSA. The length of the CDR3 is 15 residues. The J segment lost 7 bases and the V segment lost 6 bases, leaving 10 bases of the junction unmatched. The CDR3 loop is CASSSKTGVREKLFF. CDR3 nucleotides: TGTGCCAGCAGTTCTAAGACAGGGGTTCGTGAAAAACTGTTTTTT.

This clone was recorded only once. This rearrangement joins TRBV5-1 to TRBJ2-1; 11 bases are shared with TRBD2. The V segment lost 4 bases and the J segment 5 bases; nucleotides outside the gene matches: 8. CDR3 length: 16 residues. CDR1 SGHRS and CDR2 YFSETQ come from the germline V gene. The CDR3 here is CASSISGGAGDNEQFF. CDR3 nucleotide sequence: TGCGCCAGCAGCATTAGCGGGGGGGCCGGGGACAATGAGCAGTTCTTC. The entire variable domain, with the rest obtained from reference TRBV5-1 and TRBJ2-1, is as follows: KAGVTQTPRYLIKTRGQQVTLSCSPISGHRSVSWYQQTPGQGLQFLFEYFSETQRNKGNFPGRFSGRQFSNSRSEMNVSTLELGDSALYLCASSISGGAGDNEQFFGPGTRLTVL.

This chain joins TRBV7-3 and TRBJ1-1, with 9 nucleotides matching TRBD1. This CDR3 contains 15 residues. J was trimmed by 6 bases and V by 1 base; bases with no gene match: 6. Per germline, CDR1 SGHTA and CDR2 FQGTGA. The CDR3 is CASSLMGQGNSEAFF. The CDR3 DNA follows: TGTGCCAGCAGCTTAATGGGACAGGGTAACTCTGAAGCTTTCTTT.

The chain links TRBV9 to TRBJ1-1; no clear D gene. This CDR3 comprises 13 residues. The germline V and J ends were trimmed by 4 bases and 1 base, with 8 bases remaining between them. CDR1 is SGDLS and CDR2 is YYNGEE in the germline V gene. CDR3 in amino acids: CASSTRPNTEAFF. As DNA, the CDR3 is TGTGCCAGCAGCACTCGTCCGAACACTGAAGCTTTCTTT.

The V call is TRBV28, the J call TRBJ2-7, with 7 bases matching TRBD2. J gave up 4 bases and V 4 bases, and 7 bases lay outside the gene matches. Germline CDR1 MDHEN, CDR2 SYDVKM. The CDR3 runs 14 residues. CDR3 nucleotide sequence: TGTGCCAGCAGTTCGATGGGGGGGGTTTACGAGCAGTACTTC. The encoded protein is CASSSMGGVYEQYF. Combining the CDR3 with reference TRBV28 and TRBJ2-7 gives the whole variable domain DVKVTQSSRYLVKRTGEKVFLECVQDMDHENMFWYRQDPGLGLRLIYFSYDVKMKEKGDIPEGYSVSREKKERFSLILESASTNQTSMYLCASSSMGGVYEQYFGPGTRLTVT.

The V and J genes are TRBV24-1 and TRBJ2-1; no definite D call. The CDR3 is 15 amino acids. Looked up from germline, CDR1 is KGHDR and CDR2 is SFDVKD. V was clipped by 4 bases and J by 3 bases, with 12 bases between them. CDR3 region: CATSDRQQDYNEQFF. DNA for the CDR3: TGTGCCACCAGTGACAGGCAGCAGGACTACAATGAGCAGTTCTTC.

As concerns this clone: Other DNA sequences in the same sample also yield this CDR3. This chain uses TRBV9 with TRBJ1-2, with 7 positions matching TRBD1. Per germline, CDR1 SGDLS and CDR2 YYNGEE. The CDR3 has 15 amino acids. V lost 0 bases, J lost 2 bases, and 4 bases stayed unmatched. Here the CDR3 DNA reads TGTGCCAGCAGCGTAGGGGCAGGGGGGAACTATGGCTACACCTTC. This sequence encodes CASSVGAGGNYGYTF.

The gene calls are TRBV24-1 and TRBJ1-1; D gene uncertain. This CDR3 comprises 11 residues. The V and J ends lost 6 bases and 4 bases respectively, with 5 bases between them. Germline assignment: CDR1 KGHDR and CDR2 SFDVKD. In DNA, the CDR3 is TGTGCCACCAGTCGGGGCACTGAAGCTTTCTTT. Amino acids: CATSRGTEAFF.

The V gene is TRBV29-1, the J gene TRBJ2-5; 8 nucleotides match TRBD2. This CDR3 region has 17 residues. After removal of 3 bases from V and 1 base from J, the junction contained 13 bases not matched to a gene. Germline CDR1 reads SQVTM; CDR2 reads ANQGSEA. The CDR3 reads CSVDGFSWRGVQETQYF. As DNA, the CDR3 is TGCAGCGTTGACGGGTTCTCCTGGCGGGGGGTCCAAGAGACCCAGTACTTC.

CDR3 sequence: CASRAAGSYNEQFF. CDR3 in DNA: TGTGCCAGCAGGGCGGCCGGTTCCTACAATGAGCAGTTCTTC. The rearrangement links TRBV6-5 to TRBJ2-1; D is unresolved. The CDR3 is 14 amino acids. In germline, CDR1 is MNHEY, CDR2 SVGAGI. V lost 6 bases to trimming and J lost 1 base, with 10 bases between them.

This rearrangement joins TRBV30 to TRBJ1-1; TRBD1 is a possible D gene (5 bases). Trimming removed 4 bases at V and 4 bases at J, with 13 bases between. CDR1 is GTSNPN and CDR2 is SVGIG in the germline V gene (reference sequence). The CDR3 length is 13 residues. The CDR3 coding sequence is TGTGCCTGGAAGGGACTTTCCCCCACTGAAGCTTTCTTT. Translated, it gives CAWKGLSPTEAFF.

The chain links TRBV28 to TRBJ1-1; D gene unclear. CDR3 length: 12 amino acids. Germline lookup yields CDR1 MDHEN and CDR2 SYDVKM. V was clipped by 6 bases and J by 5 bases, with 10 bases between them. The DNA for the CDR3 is TGTGCCAGCAGCCTTAGTTGGACTGAAGCTTTCTTT. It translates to CASSLSWTEAFF.

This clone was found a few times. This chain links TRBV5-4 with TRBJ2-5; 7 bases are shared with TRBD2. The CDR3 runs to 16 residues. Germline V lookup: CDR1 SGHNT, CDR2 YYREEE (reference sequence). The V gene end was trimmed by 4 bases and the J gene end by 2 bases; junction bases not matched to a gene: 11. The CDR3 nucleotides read TGTGCCAGCAGCCGCCACCCGGGGGGACTACAAGAGACCCAGTACTTC. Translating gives CASSRHPGGLQETQYF.

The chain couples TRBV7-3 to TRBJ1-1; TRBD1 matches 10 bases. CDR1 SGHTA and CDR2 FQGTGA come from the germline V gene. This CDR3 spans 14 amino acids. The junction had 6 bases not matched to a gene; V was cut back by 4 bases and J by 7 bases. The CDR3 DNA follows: TGTGCCAGCAGCTCGGGACAGGGGATGGGTGAAGCTTTCTTT. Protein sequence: CASSSGQGMGEAFF.

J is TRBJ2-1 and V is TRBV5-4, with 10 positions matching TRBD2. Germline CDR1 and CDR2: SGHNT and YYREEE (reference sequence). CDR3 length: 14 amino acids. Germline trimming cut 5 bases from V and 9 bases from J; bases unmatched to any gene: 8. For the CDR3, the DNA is TGTGCCAGCAGGGGCAGCGGGGGGGCGAGTGAGCAGTTCTTC. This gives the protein CASRGSGGASEQFF.

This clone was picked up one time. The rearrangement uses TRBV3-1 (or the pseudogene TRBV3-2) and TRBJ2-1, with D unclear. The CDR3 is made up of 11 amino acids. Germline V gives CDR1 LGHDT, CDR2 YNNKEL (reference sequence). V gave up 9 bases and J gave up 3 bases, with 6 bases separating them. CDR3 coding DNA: TGTGCCAGTGTGAGCTACAATGAGCAGTTCTTC. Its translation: CASVSYNEQFF.

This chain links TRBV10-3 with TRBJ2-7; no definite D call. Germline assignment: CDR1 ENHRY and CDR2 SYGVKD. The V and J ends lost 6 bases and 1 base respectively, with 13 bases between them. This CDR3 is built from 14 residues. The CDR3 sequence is CAIRGQEFSYEQYF. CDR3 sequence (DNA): TGTGCCATCAGGGGCCAGGAATTTTCCTACGAGCAGTACTTC.

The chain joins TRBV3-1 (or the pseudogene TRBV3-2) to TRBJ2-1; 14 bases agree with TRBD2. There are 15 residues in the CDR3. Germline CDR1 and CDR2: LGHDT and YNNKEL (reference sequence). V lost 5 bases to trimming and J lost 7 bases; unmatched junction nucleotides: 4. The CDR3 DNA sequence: TGTGCCAGCAGCAGGGGACTAGCGGGGGCTAATGAGCAGTTCTTC. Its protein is CASSRGLAGANEQFF.

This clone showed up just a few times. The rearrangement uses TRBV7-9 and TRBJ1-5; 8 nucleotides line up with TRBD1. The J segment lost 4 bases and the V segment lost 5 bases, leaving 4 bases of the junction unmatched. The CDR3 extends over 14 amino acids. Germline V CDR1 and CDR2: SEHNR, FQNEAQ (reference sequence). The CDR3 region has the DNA TGTGCCAGCAGCAGGACAGGGTGGAATCAGCCCCAGCATTTT. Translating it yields CASSRTGWNQPQHF.